The rows below give T cell receptor beta chains drawn from one sample of a study of blood T cell repertoires in COVID-19. Method: immunoSEQ multiplex PCR; TCRdb's copy keeps in-frame clones and lacks some. The sample includes about 480,000 clones, 87% seen only once; the top ten take roughly 1.8%. Sequences were obtained from PBMCs or T cells enriched from blood (not recorded which). Source of these receptors: a woman in her late teens or twenties with acute COVID-19. CDR3s include the opening cysteine and the closing phenylalanine or tryptophan. Each record gives: V gene, D gene, J gene, clone size, CDR3 DNA, CDR3 protein. D genes are given only for firm matches. Where a row states a size, it is once, few, many or the class of an expanded clone; other rows omit it.

>TRBV28|TRBD1|TRBJ1-2|NA
TGTGCCAGCAGTTTAAGGGGTTTGGGACAGGGATCTTATGGCTACACCTTC
CASSLRGLGQGSYGYTF
>TRBV28|NA|TRBJ1-6|few
TGTGCCAGCAATGAAGGGGGGGGATCACCCCTCCACTTT
CASNEGGGSPLHF
>TRBV9|TRBD1|TRBJ1-2|NA
TGTGCCAGCAGCGTAGGGACAGGGGGTGGCTATGGCTACACCTTC
CASSVGTGGGYGYTF
>TRBV27|TRBD2|TRBJ2-5|NA
TGTGCCAGCAGTTTATCGATCGGGACTAGCGGGGGGGCTATAGAGACCCAGTACTTC
CASSLSIGTSGGAIETQYF
>TRBV27|TRBD1|TRBJ1-5|NA
TGTGCCAGCAGGTCAGGGGGAAGCAATCAGCCCCAGCATTTT
CASRSGGSNQPQHF
>TRBV30|NA|TRBJ1-2|NA
TGTGCCTGGAGTGTACTCCCGCTCCTGGGAGGGAAAAACTATGGCTACACCTTC
CAWSVLPLLGGKNYGYTF
>TRBV4-3|NA|TRBJ2-4|NA
TGCGCCAGCAGCCAAGGGGCTGGAGGGCCGGCCAAAAACATTCAGTACTTC
CASSQGAGGPAKNIQYF
>TRBV12-3/TRBV12-4|NA|TRBJ2-5|NA
TGTGCCAGCAGTACAGGGTTGTCCCAGTACTTC
CASSTGLSQYF
>TRBV7-9|NA|TRBJ1-4|NA
TGTGCCAGCAGCCCCGAGAATGAAAAACTGTTTTTT
CASSPENEKLFF
>TRBV19|NA|TRBJ1-5|NA
TGTGCCAGTAACAAGGGGAGGAGGGGTCATCAGCCCCAGCATTTT
CASNKGRRGHQPQHF
>TRBV11-2|NA|TRBJ1-1|few
TGTGCCAGCAGCTACTTGGGAGTTAACACTGAAGCTTTCTTT
CASSYLGVNTEAFF
>TRBV27|NA|TRBJ2-4|NA
TGTGCCACGGGCAGGGGTAACATTCAGTACTTC
CATGRGNIQYF
>TRBV6-5|NA|TRBJ1-5|NA
TGTGCCAGCAGACCGGGAACCAGGGGGCCCCAGCATTTT
CASRPGTRGPQHF
>TRBV3-1/TRBV3-2|NA|TRBJ1-4|NA
TGTGCCAGCAGCCAAGGTTTGGGGGGTGGGGAAAAACTGTTTTTT
CASSQGLGGGEKLFF
>TRBV5-4|TRBD1|TRBJ2-7|NA
TGTGCCAGCAGCTTGGCCATCAGGGGGACCTACGAGCAGTACTTC
CASSLAIRGTYEQYF
>TRBV9|NA|TRBJ2-6|NA
TGTGCCAGCAGCGAAAGACAGGGGACTACTGGGGCCAACGTCCTGACTTTC
CASSERQGTTGANVLTF
>TRBV7-2|TRBD2|TRBJ2-3|NA
TGTGCCAGCAGCTTAATGACTAGCGGGAGTGGAACAGATACGCAGTATTTT
CASSLMTSGSGTDTQYF
>TRBV5-1|TRBD2|TRBJ2-1|NA
TGCGCCAGCAGCTCCCCCTTCGCGACTAGCGGGGGGTCCCCGAGCTCCTACAATGAGCAGTTCTTC
CASSSPFATSGGSPSSYNEQFF
>TRBV30|NA|TRBJ1-5|NA
TGTGCCTGGAGTGGGGCCCGGGAGAATCAGCCCCAGCATTTT
CAWSGARENQPQHF
>TRBV5-4|NA|TRBJ2-7|NA
TGTGCCAGCAGCGAAACCGTCAGCGACTCCTACGAGCAGTACTTC
CASSETVSDSYEQYF
>TRBV10-2|TRBD2|TRBJ2-1|NA
TGCGCCAGCAGTGAATCGGGTAGCGGGATTAGCTACAATGAGCAGTTCTTC
CASSESGSGISYNEQFF
>TRBV7-9|NA|TRBJ1-2|NA
TGTGCCAGCAGCGGAGAGGTCTATGGCTACACCTTC
CASSGEVYGYTF
>TRBV19|NA|TRBJ1-2|NA
TGTGCCAGTACCCCGAAACCATCTATAAAAGGAGGGCGAACATATGGCTACACCTTC
CASTPKPSIKGGRTYGYTF
>TRBV5-4|NA|TRBJ2-3|NA
TGTGCCAGCAGCTTGGGGTCTAGCGCCACCACAGATACGCAGTATTTT
CASSLGSSATTDTQYF
>TRBV6-5|TRBD1|TRBJ1-3|NA
TGTGCCAGCAGTTACGGGGACAGCGAGGGAAACACCATATATTTT
CASSYGDSEGNTIYF
>TRBV4-2|TRBD2|TRBJ2-2|few
TGTGCCAGCAGCCAAGAAACTAGCGGGGGGGCCCCAGGGGAGCTGTTTTTT
CASSQETSGGAPGELFF
>TRBV18|TRBD1|TRBJ1-6|NA
TGTGCCAGCACCGAGACAGGGACCTCCTATAATTCACCCCTCCACTTT
CASTETGTSYNSPLHF
>TRBV21-1|NA|TRBJ1-6|NA
TGTGCCAGCAGACCGACAGGGGGATTCTCCTATAATTCACCCCTCCACTTT
CASRPTGGFSYNSPLHF
>TRBV5-1|TRBD2|TRBJ2-3|NA
TGCGCCAGCAGCACAGGCACTAGCGGGAGAGGCGCAGATACGCAGTATTTT
CASSTGTSGRGADTQYF
>TRBV4-1|TRBD2|TRBJ2-1|NA
TGCGCCAGCAGCCCTCAAAGTGCCCCAGCGGGGTACAATGAGCAGTTCTTC
CASSPQSAPAGYNEQFF
>TRBV19|NA|TRBJ2-7|few
TGTGCCAGTAGTATGCAGGGTGTGGGGCCCTACGAGCAGTACTTC
CASSMQGVGPYEQYF
>TRBV7-9|NA|TRBJ2-3|NA
TGTGCCAGCAGCTTACAGGGGATCACAGATACGCAGTATTTT
CASSLQGITDTQYF
>TRBV4-3|NA|TRBJ1-4|NA
TGCGCCAGCAGCCAAGATAGAGGGCTTGGGGAAAAACTGTTTTTT
CASSQDRGLGEKLFF
>TRBV5-1|NA|TRBJ1-2|NA
TGCGCCAGCAGCTTGGGACAGCATCTAAACTATGGCTACACCTTC
CASSLGQHLNYGYTF
>TRBV15|NA|TRBJ2-5|NA
TGTGCCACCAGCACGCACGGAGACCAAGAGACCCAGTACTTC
CATSTHGDQETQYF
>TRBV3-1/TRBV3-2|TRBD2|TRBJ2-1|NA
TGTGCCAGCAGCCAAGAGCTTGCACTAGCGACCGATGAGCAGTTCTTC
CASSQELALATDEQFF
>TRBV4-1|NA|TRBJ2-5|NA
TGCGCCAGCAGCCACCCGGCGCCGACGGGGGAGACCCAGTACTTC
CASSHPAPTGETQYF
>TRBV11-2|NA|TRBJ2-7|NA
TGTGCCAGCAGCCAGATCCTTCATACCTACGAGCAGTACTTC
CASSQILHTYEQYF
>TRBV12-3/TRBV12-4|TRBD1|TRBJ1-1|NA
TGTGCCAGCACCAGGACAGGGAACACTGAAGCTTTCTTT
CASTRTGNTEAFF
>TRBV19|NA|TRBJ1-2|NA
TGTGCCAGTAACACATACACCCACTATGGCTACACCTTC
CASNTYTHYGYTF
>TRBV20-1|TRBD1|TRBJ1-2|once
TGCAGTGCGAGACAGGGGAGTGGCTACACCTTC
CSARQGSGYTF
>TRBV6-5|NA|TRBJ1-4|NA
TGTGCCAGCAATGGGAGAGCGGGGGATGAAAAACTGTTTTTT
CASNGRAGDEKLFF
>TRBV5-8|NA|TRBJ1-1|NA
TGTGCCAGCAGCTTGGCCACGGGGACGGGAGCTTTTTTT
CASSLATGTGAFF
>TRBV6-5|TRBD2|TRBJ2-7|NA
TGTGCCAGCAAGGAACTAGCGGGTTGGTACGAGCAGTACTTC
CASKELAGWYEQYF
>TRBV7-2|NA|TRBJ2-7|NA
TGTGCCAGCAGCAAACCCTTTGGGGGCATTCCCGAGCAGTACTTC
CASSKPFGGIPEQYF
>TRBV9|NA|TRBJ2-7|NA
TGTGCCAGCGGACACAACTACGAGCAGTACTTC
CASGHNYEQYF